This section outlines one T cell receptor (beta chain) sequence together with its context. The antigen is undetermined. The sample originates from a study of blood T cells in healthy people across ages. Findings of the study overall: Per million T cells, TCR beta diversity dropped roughly linearly as age increased. The unknown donor CMV status may have confounded expanded clonotype changes.

Caucasian, healthy and from Russia, the donors were aged between roughly 6 and 100. Through a sample-barcoded 5' primer and a J-beta primer mix, a second PCR was run for roughly 6 to 12 cycles. TCRdb ran MiXCR on the 5' RACE reads and lists one entry per CDR3 protein. The sample records some 900,000 distinct CDR3 sequences, 45% to 50% being singletons. This CDR3 has 15 amino acids. CDR1 and CDR2 from the germline V gene are DFQATT and SNEGSKA (reference sequence). Trimming at V came to 5 bases and at J to 0 bases, leaving 7 bases not matched to a gene. J is TRBJ1-5 and V is TRBV20-1, with 7 bases identical to TRBD1. The sequence was obtained from a man in his thirties or forties in good health. The sequencing sample was made of blood. The CDR3 DNA sequence: TGCAGTGCTTTGGGACAGCTCATTAGCAATCAGCCCCAGCATTTT. This translates into CSALGQLISNQPQHF.